This TCR beta chain was recorded in a study of blood T cell repertoires in COVID-19. Study details: COVID-19 samples collected from the United States, Italy and Spain covered acute and convalescent phases. T cells, B-cell-depleted T cells, or PBMCs supplied cDNA or gDNA.

One Seattle source followed patients from active infection through their disease course. The CDR3 runs to 12 residues. CDR1 and CDR2 (germline): WNHNN, SYGVQD (reference sequence). V was clipped by 8 bases and J by 0 bases, with 8 bases between them. Methods used by the authors: By means of reference gene primer amplification, nucleated cell counts were estimated. Here immunoSEQ multiplex PCR was the method, and the copy in TCRdb shows in-frame clones only, minus some. The DNA was the basis for D and trimming; V, J and clone size are from that table. The sample has over 150,000 clones; approximately 88% are singletons.

This chain uses TRBV10-1 with TRBJ2-7, with D unresolved. The clonotype comes from a woman in her thirties or forties with COVID-19, enrolled during active disease. What was sequenced was peripheral blood. This CDR3 is CASSRSSYEQYF. The CDR3 DNA reads TGCGCCAGCTCTCGGAGCTCCTACGAGCAGTACTTC.